This record concerns one TCR beta chain sequence. TCRdb's copy holds only in-frame clones and misses some; the assay was immunoSEQ multiplex PCR. This sample yields tens of thousands of clones, of which approximately 88% are seen a single time; around 4.6% belongs to the top ten. This specimen belongs to a study of technical replicates of blood from a few donors. The TCR was taken from a human donor in good health. Some clones in this sample may be carry-over from other donors' samples. Sequenced sample: PBMCs.

As DNA, the CDR3 is TGTGCCAGCAGCCTTCTGACAGGCCCAGCCTACGAGCAGTACTTC. Its protein is CASSLLTGPAYEQYF. The gene calls are TRBV11-2 and TRBJ2-7; TRBD1 might be the D (6 bases). The CDR3 has 15 amino acids. Germline V gene lookup returns CDR1 SGHAT and CDR2 FQNNGV. Between the trimmed V and J ends, which lost 5 bases and 2 bases, there was a span of 16 bases. The full variable domain, in which reference TRBV11-2 and TRBJ2-7 provide the parts outside the CDR3, is EAGVAQSPRYKIIEKRQSVAFWCNPISGHATLYWYQQILGQGPKLLIQFQNNGVVDDSQLPKDRFSAERLKGVDSTLKIQPAKLEDSAVYLCASSLLTGPAYEQYFGPGTRLTVT.